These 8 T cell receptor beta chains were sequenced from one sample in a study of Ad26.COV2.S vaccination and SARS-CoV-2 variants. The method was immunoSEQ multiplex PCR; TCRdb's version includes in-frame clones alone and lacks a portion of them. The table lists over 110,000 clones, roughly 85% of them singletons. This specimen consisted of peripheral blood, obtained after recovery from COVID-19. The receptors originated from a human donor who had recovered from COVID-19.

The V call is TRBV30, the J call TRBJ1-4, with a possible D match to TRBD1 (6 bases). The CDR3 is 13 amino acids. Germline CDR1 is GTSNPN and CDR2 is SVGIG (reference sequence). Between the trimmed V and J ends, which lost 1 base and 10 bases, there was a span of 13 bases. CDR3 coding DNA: TGTGCCTGGAGTGGTCAGGGAGGGGGAAAACTGTTTTTT. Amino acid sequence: CAWSGQGGGKLFF.

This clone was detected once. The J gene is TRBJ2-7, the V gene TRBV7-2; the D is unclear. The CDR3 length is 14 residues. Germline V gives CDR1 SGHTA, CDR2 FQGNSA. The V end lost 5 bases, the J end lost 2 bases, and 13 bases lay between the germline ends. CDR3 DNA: TGTGCCAGCAGCCAATCGTATACTACCTACGAGCAGTACTTC. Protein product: CASSQSYTTYEQYF. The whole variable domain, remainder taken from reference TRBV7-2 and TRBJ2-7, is GAGVSQSPSNKVTEKGKDVELRCDPISGHTALYWYRQSLGQGLEFLIYFQGNSAPDKSGLPSDRFSAERTGGSVSTLTIQRTQQEDSAVYLCASSQSYTTYEQYFGPGTRLTVT.

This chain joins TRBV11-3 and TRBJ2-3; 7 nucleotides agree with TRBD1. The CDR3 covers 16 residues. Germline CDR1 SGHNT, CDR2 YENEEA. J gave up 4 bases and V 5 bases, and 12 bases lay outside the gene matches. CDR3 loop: CASSGRQGSTADTQYF. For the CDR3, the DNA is TGTGCCAGCAGCGGGCGACAGGGATCAACGGCAGATACGCAGTATTTT.

In DNA form, the CDR3 reads TGTGCCAGCTCACCAAATATCCCCTACAATGAGCAGTTCTTC. Amino acid sequence: CASSPNIPYNEQFF. This rearrangement joins TRBV18 to TRBJ2-1; D ambiguous. The CDR3 has 14 residues. V gave up 2 bases and J gave up 2 bases, with 7 bases separating them. CDR1 is KGHSH and CDR2 is LQKENI in the germline V gene.

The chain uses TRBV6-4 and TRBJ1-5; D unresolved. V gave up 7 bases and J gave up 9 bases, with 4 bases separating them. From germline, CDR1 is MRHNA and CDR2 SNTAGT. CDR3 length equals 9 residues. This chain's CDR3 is CASKRPQHF. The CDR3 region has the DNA TGTGCCAGCAAGCGGCCCCAGCATTTT.

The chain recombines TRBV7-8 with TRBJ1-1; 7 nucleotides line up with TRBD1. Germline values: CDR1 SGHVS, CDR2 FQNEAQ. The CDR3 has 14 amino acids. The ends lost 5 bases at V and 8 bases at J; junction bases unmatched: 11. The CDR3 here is CASSVAQGIAEAFF. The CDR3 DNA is TGTGCCAGCAGCGTGGCACAGGGGATAGCAGAAGCTTTCTTT.

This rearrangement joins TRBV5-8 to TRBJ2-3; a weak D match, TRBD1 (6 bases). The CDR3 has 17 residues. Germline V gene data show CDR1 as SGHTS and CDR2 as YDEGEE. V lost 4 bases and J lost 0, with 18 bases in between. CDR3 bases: TGTGCCAGCAGCAAGGGTCTCGGGACAACTAGCACAGATACGCAGTATTTT. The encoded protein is CASSKGLGTTSTDTQYF. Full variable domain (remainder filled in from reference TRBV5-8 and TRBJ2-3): EAGVTQSPTHLIKTRGQQATLRCSPISGHTSVYWYQQALGLGLQFLLWYDEGEERNRGNFPPRFSGRQFPNYSSELNVNALELEDSALYLCASSKGLGTTSTDTQYFGPGTRLTVL.

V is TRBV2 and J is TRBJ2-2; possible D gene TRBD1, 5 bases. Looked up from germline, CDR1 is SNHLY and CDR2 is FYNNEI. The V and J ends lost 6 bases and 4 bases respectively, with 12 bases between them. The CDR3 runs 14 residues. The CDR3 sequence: CASRIGESTGELFF. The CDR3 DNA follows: TGTGCCAGCAGGATAGGGGAATCCACCGGGGAGCTGTTTTTT.